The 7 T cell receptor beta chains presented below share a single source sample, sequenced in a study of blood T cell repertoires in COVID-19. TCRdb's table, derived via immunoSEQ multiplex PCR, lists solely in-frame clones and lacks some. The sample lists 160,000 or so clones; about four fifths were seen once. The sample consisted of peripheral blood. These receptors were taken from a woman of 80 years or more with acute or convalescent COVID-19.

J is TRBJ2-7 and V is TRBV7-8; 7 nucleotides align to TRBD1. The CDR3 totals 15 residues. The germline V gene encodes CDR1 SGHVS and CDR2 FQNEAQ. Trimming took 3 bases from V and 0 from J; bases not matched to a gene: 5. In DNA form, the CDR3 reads TGTGCCAGCAGCTTTCCCGGGACAGTCTCCTACGAGCAGTACTTC. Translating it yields CASSFPGTVSYEQYF.

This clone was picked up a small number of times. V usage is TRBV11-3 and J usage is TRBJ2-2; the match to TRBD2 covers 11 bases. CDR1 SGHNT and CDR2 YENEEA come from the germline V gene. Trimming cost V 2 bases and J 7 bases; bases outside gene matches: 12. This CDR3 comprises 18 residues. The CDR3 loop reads CASSLSLPLAGGIGELFF. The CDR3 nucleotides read TGTGCCAGCAGCTTATCGCTACCCCTAGCGGGAGGAATCGGGGAGCTGTTTTTT.

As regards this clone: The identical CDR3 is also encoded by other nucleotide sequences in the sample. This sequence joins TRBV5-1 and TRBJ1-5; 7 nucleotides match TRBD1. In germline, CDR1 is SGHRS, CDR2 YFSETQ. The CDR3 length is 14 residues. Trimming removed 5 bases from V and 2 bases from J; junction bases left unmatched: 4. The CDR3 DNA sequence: TGCGCCAGCAGTCCCGGGACAGGCAATCAGCCCCAGCATTTT. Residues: CASSPGTGNQPQHF.

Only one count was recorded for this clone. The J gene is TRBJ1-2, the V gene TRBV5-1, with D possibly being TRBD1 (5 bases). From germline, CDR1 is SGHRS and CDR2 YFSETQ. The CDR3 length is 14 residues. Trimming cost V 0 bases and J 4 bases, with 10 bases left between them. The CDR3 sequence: CASSLGGLAYGYTF. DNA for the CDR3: TGCGCCAGCAGCTTGGGGGGCCTCGCCTATGGCTACACCTTC.

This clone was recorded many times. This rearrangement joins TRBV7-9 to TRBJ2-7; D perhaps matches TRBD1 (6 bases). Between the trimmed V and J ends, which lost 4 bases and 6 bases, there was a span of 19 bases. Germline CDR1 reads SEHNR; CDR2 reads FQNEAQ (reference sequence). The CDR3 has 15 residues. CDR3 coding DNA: TGTGCCAGCAGCTCCTACCGGGGTAGCAGGGGCGAGCAGTACTTC. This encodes CASSSYRGSRGEQYF.

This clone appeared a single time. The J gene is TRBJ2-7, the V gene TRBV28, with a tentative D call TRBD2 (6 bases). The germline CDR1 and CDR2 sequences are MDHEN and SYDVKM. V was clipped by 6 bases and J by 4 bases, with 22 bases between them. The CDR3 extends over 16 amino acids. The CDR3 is CASSSQGGGVFYEQYF. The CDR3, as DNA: TGTGCCAGCAGCTCGCAGGGAGGCGGGGTATTTTACGAGCAGTACTTC.

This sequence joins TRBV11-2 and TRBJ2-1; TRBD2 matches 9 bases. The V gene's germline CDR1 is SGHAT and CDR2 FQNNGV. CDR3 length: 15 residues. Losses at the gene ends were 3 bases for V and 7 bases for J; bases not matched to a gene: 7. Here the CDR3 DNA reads TGTGCCAGCAGCTTCACGCGGGGGGGCCGTAATGAGCAGTTCTTC. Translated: CASSFTRGGRNEQFF.